Each of the 21 T cell receptor beta chains below was sequenced from the same sample in a study of blood T cell repertoires in COVID-19. The protocol was immunoSEQ multiplex PCR, while the TCRdb copy is restricted to in-frame clones and leaves out a portion. The sample comprises over 250,000 clones, approximately 85% of which are singletons, and about 0.74% rests with the top ten. The sample comprised peripheral blood. The receptors originated from a woman in her twenties or thirties with acute or convalescent COVID-19.

This chain links TRBV3-1 (or the pseudogene TRBV3-2) with TRBJ1-6, with TRBD1 as a possible D gene (5 bases). V was trimmed by 0 bases and J by 7 bases, leaving 10 bases between them. Germline V gene lookup returns CDR1 LGHDT and CDR2 YNNKEL (reference sequence). This CDR3 has 15 amino acids. CDR3 nucleotides: TGTGCCAGCAGCCAAGATCAGGGTAGGAATTCACCCCTCCACTTT. As protein: CASSQDQGRNSPLHF.

The chain uses TRBV2 and TRBJ2-1; 9 bases are a match to TRBD2. CDR1 and CDR2 (germline): SNHLY, FYNNEI. J gave up 5 bases and V 4 bases, and 12 bases lay outside the gene matches. CDR3 length: 17 residues. The CDR3 bases are TGTGCCAGCAGTGGATCTAGACTAGCGGTTAGCCACAATGAGCAGTTCTTC. Its translation: CASSGSRLAVSHNEQFF.

The CDR3 DNA reads TGTGCCAGCAGCGTAGATGAACGACCTAGTCACTATGGCTACACCTTC. It specifies CASSVDERPSHYGYTF. The chain recombines TRBV9 with TRBJ1-2; no definite D call. The V gene lost 0 bases and the J gene lost 3 bases, with 15 bases spanning the gap. Germline V CDR1 and CDR2: SGDLS, YYNGEE. The CDR3 consists of 16 residues. The complete variable domain, with remaining parts taken from reference TRBV9 and TRBJ1-2, reads DSGVTQTPKHLITATGQRVTLRCSPRSGDLSVYWYQQSLDQGLQFLIQYYNGEERAKGNILERFSAQQFPDLHSELNLSSLELGDSALYFCASSVDERPSHYGYTFGSGTRLTVV.

This chain uses TRBV19 with TRBJ2-7; 12 nucleotides agree with TRBD2. CDR3 length equals 17 residues. V lost 5 bases to trimming and J lost 3 bases; unmatched junction nucleotides: 11. Germline V gives CDR1 LNHDA, CDR2 SQIVND (reference sequence). CDR3 amino acids: CASSDARTSGTHYEQYF. In DNA form, the CDR3 reads TGTGCCAGTAGTGACGCTCGGACTAGCGGGACCCACTACGAGCAGTACTTC.

V and J are TRBV12-5 and TRBJ2-1; 9 nucleotides match TRBD2. With V trimmed by 6 bases and J by 2 bases, 5 bases remained unmatched. This CDR3 region has 15 residues. CDR1 and CDR2 from the germline V gene are LGHNT and FRNRAP. CDR3 bases: TGTGCTAGTGGGCCCACTAGCGGGCCCTACAATGAGCAGTTCTTC. Encoded protein: CASGPTSGPYNEQFF. The full variable domain, in which reference TRBV12-5 and TRBJ2-1 provide the parts outside the CDR3, is DARVTQTPRHKVTEMGQEVTMRCQPILGHNTVFWYRQTMMQGLELLAYFRNRAPLDDSGMPKDRFSAEMPDATLATLKIQPSEPRDSAVYFCASGPTSGPYNEQFFGPGTRLTVL.

The genes are TRBV5-4 and TRBJ2-3; 8 bases line up with TRBD2. This CDR3 is 17 amino acids long. Trimming at V came to 1 base and at J to 4 bases, leaving 11 bases not matched to a gene. Germline lookup yields CDR1 SGHNT and CDR2 YYREEE (reference sequence). Here the CDR3 reads CASSLFLGSGGADTQYF. Here the CDR3 DNA reads TGTGCCAGCAGCTTGTTCCTGGGGTCGGGGGGGGCAGATACGCAGTATTTT. Supplemented by reference TRBV5-4 and TRBJ2-3, the full variable domain reads ETGVTQSPTHLIKTRGQQVTLRCSSQSGHNTVSWYQQALGQGPQFIFQYYREEENGRGNFPPRFSGLQFPNYSSELNVNALELDDSALYLCASSLFLGSGGADTQYFGPGTRLTVL.

This rearrangement joins TRBV11-3 to TRBJ2-3, with D unresolved. The germline V and J ends were trimmed by 0 bases and 10 bases, with 11 bases remaining between them. The germline V gene has CDR1 SGHNT and CDR2 YENEEA. This CDR3 has 13 residues. CDR3 amino acids: CASSLDYMSAQYF. CDR3 DNA sequence: TGTGCCAGCAGCTTAGATTATATGTCCGCGCAGTATTTT.

This clone was found once. The V call is TRBV9, the J call TRBJ1-5, with D perhaps matching TRBD1 (6 bases). Trimming took 1 base from V and 13 from J, leaving 15 bases between them. Germline-derived CDR1 and CDR2 are SGDLS and YYNGEE. The CDR3 length is 13 residues. DNA for the CDR3: TGTGCCAGCAGCGTATCAGGGGAGTCGACTCAGCATTTT. Amino acids: CASSVSGESTQHF. Full variable domain (rest looked up from reference TRBV9 and TRBJ1-5): DSGVTQTPKHLITATGQRVTLRCSPRSGDLSVYWYQQSLDQGLQFLIQYYNGEERAKGNILERFSAQQFPDLHSELNLSSLELGDSALYFCASSVSGESTQHFGDGTRLSIL.

The rearrangement links TRBV7-9 to TRBJ1-4; TRBD1 matches at 7 bases. Per the germline V gene, CDR1 is SEHNR and CDR2 is FQNEAQ (reference sequence). With V trimmed by 5 bases and J by 0 bases, 9 bases remained unmatched. The CDR3 runs 17 residues. The DNA for the CDR3 is TGTGCCAGCAGCCAGGACAGGAGCCAAACAACTAATGAAAAACTGTTTTTT. This gives the protein CASSQDRSQTTNEKLFF.

The chain joins TRBV7-9 to TRBJ1-4; D is ambiguous. Between the trimmed V and J ends, which lost 5 bases and 5 bases, there was a span of 6 bases. The CDR3 covers 12 residues. The germline V gene has CDR1 SEHNR and CDR2 FQNEAQ (reference sequence). CDR3 sequence reads: CASSPPNEKLFF. CDR3 nucleotide sequence: TGTGCCAGCAGCCCTCCGAATGAAAAACTGTTTTTT.

The chain recombines TRBV6-2 or TRBV6-3 with TRBJ2-7, with TRBD1 matching over 10 bases. This CDR3 has 16 residues. J gave up 4 bases and V 6 bases, and 12 bases lay outside the gene matches. Germline V CDR1 and CDR2: MNHEY, SVGEGT. The CDR3 is CASSTQTGQGLYEQYF. CDR3 DNA sequence: TGTGCCAGCAGCACCCAGACGGGACAGGGGCTTTACGAGCAGTACTTC.

CDR3 protein: CASSQKQSSGNTIYF. The CDR3, as DNA: TGTGCCAGCAGCCAAAAACAGAGCTCTGGAAACACCATATATTTT. J is TRBJ1-3 and V is TRBV14; D uncertain. Trimming shortened V by 2 bases and J by 0 bases, and 8 bases separated the two germline ends. Germline lookup yields CDR1 SGHDN and CDR2 FVKESK. CDR3 length: 15 amino acids.

The chain carries TRBV29-1 and TRBJ2-5; TRBD2 is a possible D gene (7 bases). This CDR3 region has 12 residues. CDR1 is SQVTM, CDR2 ANQGSEA, per germline. The CDR3 loop reads CTGGRGQETQYF. DNA for the CDR3: TGCACCGGGGGGCGGGGTCAAGAGACCCAGTACTTC.

The gene calls are TRBV12-2 and TRBJ2-5; the table assigns TRBD1, which was not confirmed against the DNA. TRBV12-2 is noted as a pseudogene. The CDR3 loop spans 16 amino acids. The CDR3 DNA sequence: TGTGCAAGTCGCGTCAGGGGGGGACAGGCTCAAGAGACCCAGTACTTC. Translated, it gives CASRVRGGQAQETQYF.

V gene TRBV6-5 combines with J gene TRBJ1-5; D call uncertain. Germline values: CDR1 MNHEY, CDR2 SVGAGI. V lost 8 bases to trimming and J lost 1 base, with 15 bases between them. There are 15 residues in the CDR3. CDR3 nucleotide sequence: TGTGCCAGCTCAAACTTGCGGTTAAGCAATCAGCCCCAGCATTTT. As protein: CASSNLRLSNQPQHF.

There are a few counts of this clone. The genes are TRBV14 and TRBJ2-2, with 9 bases lining up with TRBD2. This CDR3 region has 14 residues. Germline CDR1 SGHDN, CDR2 FVKESK. V gave up 6 bases and J gave up 7 bases; unmatched junction bases: 6. CDR3 in amino acids: CASSPTSGIGELFF. In DNA form, the CDR3 reads TGTGCCAGCAGTCCGACTAGCGGTATCGGGGAGCTGTTTTTT.

The rearrangement links TRBV20-1 to TRBJ2-7; D not resolved. Per germline, CDR1 DFQATT and CDR2 SNEGSKA (reference sequence). Between the trimmed V and J ends, which lost 2 bases and 3 bases, there was a span of 5 bases. The length of the CDR3 is 11 residues. CDR3 in amino acids: CSARSHYEQYF. CDR3 DNA: TGCAGTGCTAGATCACACTACGAGCAGTACTTC.

This clone was detected only once. This sequence joins TRBV7-2 and TRBJ2-1, with TRBD2 matching over 15 bases. Unmatched junction bases numbered 5, after V lost 7 bases and J lost 10 bases. The germline V gene encodes CDR1 SGHTA and CDR2 FQGNSA. This CDR3 contains 14 residues. This CDR3 reads CASKGLAGGWEQFF. The DNA for the CDR3 is TGTGCCAGCAAGGGACTAGCGGGAGGATGGGAGCAGTTCTTC. Complete variable domain (other parts from reference TRBV7-2 and TRBJ2-1): GAGVSQSPSNKVTEKGKDVELRCDPISGHTALYWYRQSLGQGLEFLIYFQGNSAPDKSGLPSDRFSAERTGGSVSTLTIQRTQQEDSAVYLCASKGLAGGWEQFFGPGTRLTVL.

The chain uses TRBV14 and TRBJ1-2, with D possibly being TRBD1 (5 bases). The CDR3 is 14 amino acids. Trimming took off 3 bases at V and 6 bases at J, with 14 bases between the two ends. The germline V gene has CDR1 SGHDN and CDR2 FVKESK. In DNA, the CDR3 is TGTGCCAGCAGCCAGGCCAGGGTGACGGATGGCTACACCTTC. The encoded protein is CASSQARVTDGYTF.

This sequence joins TRBV10-3 and TRBJ2-7; 9 bases are shared with TRBD2. Trimming cost V 9 bases and J 2 bases; bases outside gene matches: 8. Germline V gives CDR1 ENHRY, CDR2 SYGVKD. This CDR3 is built from 14 residues. CDR3 protein: CAIAGLALTYEQYF. The CDR3 DNA reads TGTGCCATAGCCGGACTAGCGCTAACCTACGAGCAGTACTTC.

The CDR3 DNA reads as TGTGCCAGCAGCTTCCCGGGACTAGCGGCCTTCAATGAGCAGTTCTTC. This encodes CASSFPGLAAFNEQFF. The chain uses TRBV7-8 and TRBJ2-1; 11 bases line up with TRBD2. J gave up 6 bases and V 3 bases, and 7 bases lay outside the gene matches. The V gene's germline CDR1 is SGHVS and CDR2 FQNEAQ. The length of the CDR3 is 16 residues.